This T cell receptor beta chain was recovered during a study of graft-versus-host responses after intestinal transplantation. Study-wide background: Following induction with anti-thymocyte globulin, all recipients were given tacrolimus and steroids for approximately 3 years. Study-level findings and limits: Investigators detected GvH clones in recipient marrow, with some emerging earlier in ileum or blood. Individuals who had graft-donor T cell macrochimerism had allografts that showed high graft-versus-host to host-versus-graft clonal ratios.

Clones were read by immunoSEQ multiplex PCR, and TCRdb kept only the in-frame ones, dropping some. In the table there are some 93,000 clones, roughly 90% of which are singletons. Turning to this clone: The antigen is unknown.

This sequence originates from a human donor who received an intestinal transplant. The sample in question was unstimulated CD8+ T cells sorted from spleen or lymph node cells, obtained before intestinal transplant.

This CDR3 reads CASSPPTIETQYF. The DNA for the CDR3 is TGTGCCAGCAGCCCGCCCACTATAGAGACCCAGTACTTC. The rearrangement joins TRBV7-2 to TRBJ2-5, with D hard to call. Germline assignment: CDR1 SGHTA and CDR2 FQGNSA. V gave up 5 bases and J gave up 4 bases, with 11 bases separating them. The CDR3 consists of 13 residues.